This T cell receptor beta chain is drawn from a study of T cell changes during pregnancy in multiple sclerosis. V lost 3 bases and J lost 4, with 19 bases in between. The germline gives CDR1 MNHEY, CDR2 SVGAGI. The length of the CDR3 is 16 residues. Libraries were prepared by immunoSEQ multiplex PCR; TCRdb keeps only in-frame clonotypes and omits some of them. The sample lists around 32,000 clones; 75% to 95% were seen once. The receptor comes from a female donor in good health, enrolled as a control in a pregnancy study. The V gene is TRBV6-5, the J gene TRBJ2-7; maybe TRBD1 (5 bases). The sequencing here drew on CD8+ T cells from peripheral blood mononuclear cells, taken in the second trimester of pregnancy. The CDR3 protein is CASSYSGTGHLYEQYF. In DNA form, the CDR3 reads TGTGCCAGCAGTTATTCCGGTACAGGCCACCTATACGAGCAGTACTTC.